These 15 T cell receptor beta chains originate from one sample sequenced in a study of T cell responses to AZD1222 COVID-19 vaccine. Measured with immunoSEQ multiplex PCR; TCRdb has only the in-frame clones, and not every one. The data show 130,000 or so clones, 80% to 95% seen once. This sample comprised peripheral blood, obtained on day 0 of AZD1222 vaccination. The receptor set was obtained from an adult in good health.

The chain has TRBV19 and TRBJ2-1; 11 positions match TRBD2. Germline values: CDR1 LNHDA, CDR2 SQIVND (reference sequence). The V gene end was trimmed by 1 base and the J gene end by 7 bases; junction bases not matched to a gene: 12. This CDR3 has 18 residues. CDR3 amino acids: CASSIGTRLAGGLNEQFF. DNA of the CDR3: TGTGCCAGTAGTATAGGGACTAGGCTAGCGGGAGGATTGAATGAGCAGTTCTTC. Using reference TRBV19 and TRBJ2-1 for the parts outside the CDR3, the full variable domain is DGGITQSPKYLFRKEGQNVTLSCEQNLNHDAMYWYRQDPGQGLRLIYYSQIVNDFQKGDIAEGYSVSREKKESFPLTVTSAQKNPTAFYLCASSIGTRLAGGLNEQFFGPGTRLTVL.

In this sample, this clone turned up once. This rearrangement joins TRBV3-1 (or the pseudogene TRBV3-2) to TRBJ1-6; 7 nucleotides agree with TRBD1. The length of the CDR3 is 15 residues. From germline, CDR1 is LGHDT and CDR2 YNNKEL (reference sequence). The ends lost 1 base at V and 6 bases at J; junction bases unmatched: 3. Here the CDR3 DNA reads TGTGCCAGCAGCCAAGGCTCAGGGGGTAATTCACCCCTCCACTTT. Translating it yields CASSQGSGGNSPLHF.

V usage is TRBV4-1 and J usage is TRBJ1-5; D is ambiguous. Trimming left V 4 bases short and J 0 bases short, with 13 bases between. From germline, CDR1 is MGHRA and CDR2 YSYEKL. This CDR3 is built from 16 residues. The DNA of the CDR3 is TGCGCCAGCAGCCCGCAGGTCCTGTATAGCAATCAGCCCCAGCATTTT. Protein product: CASSPQVLYSNQPQHF.

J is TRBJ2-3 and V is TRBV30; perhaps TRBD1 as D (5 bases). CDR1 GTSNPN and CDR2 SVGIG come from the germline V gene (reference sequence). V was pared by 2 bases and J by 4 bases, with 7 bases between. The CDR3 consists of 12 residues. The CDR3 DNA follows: TGTGCCTGGAGTTCAGGGTCAGATACGCAGTATTTT. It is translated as CAWSSGSDTQYF.

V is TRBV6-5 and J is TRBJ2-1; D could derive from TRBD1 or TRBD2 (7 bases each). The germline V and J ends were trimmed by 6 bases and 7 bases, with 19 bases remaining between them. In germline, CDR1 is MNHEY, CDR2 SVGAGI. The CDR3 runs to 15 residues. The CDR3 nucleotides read TGTGCCAGCAGCCCACTAGCGAGGGGGCTTAATGAGCAGTTCTTC. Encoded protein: CASSPLARGLNEQFF.

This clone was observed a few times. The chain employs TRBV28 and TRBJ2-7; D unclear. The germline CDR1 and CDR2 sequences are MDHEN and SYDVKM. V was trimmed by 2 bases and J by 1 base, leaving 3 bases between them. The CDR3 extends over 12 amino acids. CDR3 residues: CASSLQSYEQYF. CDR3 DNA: TGTGCCAGCAGTTTACAGTCCTACGAGCAGTACTTC. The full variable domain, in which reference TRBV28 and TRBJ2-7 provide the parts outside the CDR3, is DVKVTQSSRYLVKRTGEKVFLECVQDMDHENMFWYRQDPGLGLRLIYFSYDVKMKEKGDIPEGYSVSREKKERFSLILESASTNQTSMYLCASSLQSYEQYFGPGTRLTVT.

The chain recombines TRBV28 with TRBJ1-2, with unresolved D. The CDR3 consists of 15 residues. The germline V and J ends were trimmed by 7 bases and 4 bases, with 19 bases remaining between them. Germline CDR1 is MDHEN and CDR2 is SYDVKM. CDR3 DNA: TGTGCCAGCAACCTGGTCGGCAGGCGGTCCTATGGCTACACCTTC. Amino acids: CASNLVGRRSYGYTF.

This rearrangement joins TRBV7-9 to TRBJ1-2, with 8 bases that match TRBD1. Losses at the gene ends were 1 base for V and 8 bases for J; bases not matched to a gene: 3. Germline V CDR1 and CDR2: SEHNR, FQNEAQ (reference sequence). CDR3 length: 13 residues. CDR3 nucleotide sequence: TGTGCCAGCAGCTTAGTTGCAGGGGGCGGCTACACCTTC. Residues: CASSLVAGGGYTF.

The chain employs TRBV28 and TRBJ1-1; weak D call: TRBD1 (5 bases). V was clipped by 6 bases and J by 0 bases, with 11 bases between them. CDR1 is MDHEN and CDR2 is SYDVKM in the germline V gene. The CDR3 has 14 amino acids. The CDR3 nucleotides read TGTGCCAGCAGACCCGGGACCGTGAACACTGAAGCTTTCTTT. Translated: CASRPGTVNTEAFF.

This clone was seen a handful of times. Here the CDR3 DNA reads TGTGCCAGCAGTACGACAGGGGCGGGAGGAAACACCATATATTTT. Protein sequence: CASSTTGAGGNTIYF. The chain has TRBV28 and TRBJ1-3, with TRBD1 matching 8 bases. Germline CDR1 reads MDHEN; CDR2 reads SYDVKM. The CDR3 loop spans 15 amino acids. V shed 5 bases and J 4 bases; nucleotides not matched to a gene: 7.

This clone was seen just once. The CDR3 DNA reads as TGTGCCAGCAGCTTAGAAACCTCCAAGCAGTTCTTC. Its translation: CASSLETSKQFF. The gene calls are TRBV7-9 and TRBJ2-1; D gene uncertain. Germline CDR1 is SEHNR and CDR2 is FQNEAQ (reference sequence). The length of the CDR3 is 12 residues. The V end was cut by 1 base, the J end by 11 bases, with 9 bases between.

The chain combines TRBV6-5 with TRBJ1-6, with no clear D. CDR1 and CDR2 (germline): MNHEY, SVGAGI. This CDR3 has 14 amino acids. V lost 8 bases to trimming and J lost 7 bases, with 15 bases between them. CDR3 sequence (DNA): TGTGCCAGCTCACCGCCATTTAACAATTCACCCCTCCACTTT. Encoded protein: CASSPPFNNSPLHF.

In DNA, the CDR3 is TGTGCCAGCAGCCAGCCGGGACTCCCGGGGAACGAGCAGTACTTC. It yields the protein CASSQPGLPGNEQYF. This chain uses TRBV3-1 (or the pseudogene TRBV3-2) with TRBJ2-7, with D possibly being TRBD2 (6 bases). Between the trimmed V and J ends, which lost 3 bases and 5 bases, there was a span of 17 bases. The CDR3 consists of 15 residues. CDR1 is LGHDT, CDR2 YNNKEL, per germline (reference sequence).

CDR3 bases: TGCGCCAGCAGCCATTCTACCGGGACAAGGACTGCAACTAATGAAAAACTGTTTTTT. It specifies CASSHSTGTRTATNEKLFF. V and J are TRBV4-3 and TRBJ1-4, with D possibly matching TRBD1 (6 bases). This CDR3 comprises 19 residues. V was pared by 3 bases and J by 0 bases, with 20 bases between. CDR1 is LGHNA and CDR2 is YSLEER in the germline V gene.

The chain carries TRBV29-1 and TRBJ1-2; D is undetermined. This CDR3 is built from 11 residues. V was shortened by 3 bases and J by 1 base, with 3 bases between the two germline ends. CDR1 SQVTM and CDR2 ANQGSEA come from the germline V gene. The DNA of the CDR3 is TGCAGCGTTGACAATAACTATGGCTACACCTTC. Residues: CSVDNNYGYTF.